This TCR beta chain was observed in a study of regulatory T cells in long-lasting Graves disease (dated by TCRdb to the early 2020s). Describing the broader study: Persistent Graves' disease was defined as persistently positive TSH receptor autoantibodies together with antithyroid drug treatment for over 5 years. Patients with persistent Graves' disease were compared with patients with newly diagnosed Graves' disease using TCR sequencing and RNA sequencing of peripheral blood. The study was conducted in China and was registered as a clinical trial. A total of around 35 samples underwent TCR sequencing: some 13 from persistent and roughly 20 from newly diagnosed Graves' disease patients. Persistent Graves' disease patients in the clinical cohort had taken antithyroid drugs for roughly ten years on average.

V is pruned by 5 bases and J by 6 bases, leaving 6 bases of the junction without a gene match. The cysteine opens and the phenylalanine closes a CDR3 of 14 amino acids. CDR3 DNA only is kept here, 42 bases in frame from base 1. The germline V gene (reference sequence) yields LNHDA for CDR1 and SQIVND for CDR2. Libraries were made using multiplex PCR. Sequencing instrument: Illumina HiSeq 4000. CDR3 regions were amplified by Arm-PCR with iRepertoire HTBI primers to construct TCR beta libraries. Gel purification was performed on PCR products prior to sequencing. Per the authors' processing: Across samples, approximately 68 TRBV and 13 to 15 TRBJ segments were identified and used for gene usage analysis of CDR3 amino acid clonotypes. COPE and FqMerger were used to merge filtered high-quality paired reads into contigs. Contigs were aligned with BLAST to IMGT TRBV, TRBD and TRBJ reference genes, and CDR3 was defined per IMGT. Any clonotype with a frequency above 0.1% was counted as a highly expanded clone. Repertoire diversity was measured by Shannon entropy, and V-J evenness by the Gini coefficient. Clonotypes shared by more than one individual were considered public. TCRdb ran its own pipeline on the public reads, namely fastp trimming at Q25 and MiXCR clone calling, and kept in-frame beta chains. Rows are combined by CDR3 protein, so each entry shows the most common genes and DNA. The authors' filters were not applied to this entry. Recorded for this sample are 600,000 to 850,000 distinct CDR3 sequences; around 30% of them occurred a single time. The top ten constitute about 42% of the sample.

Sample time point, as interpreted from the label and publication: persistent/refractory GD, antithyroid drugs over 5 years with positive TRAb. For both TCR sequencing and RNA sequencing, RNA was extracted from PBMCs using TRIzol. The diagnosis of Graves' disease followed American Thyroid Association guidelines. Patients for the study were recruited at an endocrinology department in Xi'an, China. Each patient gave around 9.2 milliliters of peripheral blood, collected in an EDTA anticoagulant tube. Ficoll Paque Plus density gradient separation was used to isolate PBMCs, and no further T cell sorting was performed. An Agilent 2100 Bioanalyzer and agarose gel were used to assess RNA quality, and a NanoDrop 2000 was used to measure RNA concentration. The research as a whole found: Preferential use of TRBV28, TRBJ1-2 and TRBJ2-5 was observed in persistent disease, whereas TRBV20-1 and TRBJ2-1 were favored in newly diagnosed disease. The authors noted that the small sample size was a limitation that may lower accuracy. Persistent patients shared more public clonotypes among themselves (under 3,000) than newly diagnosed patients did (more than 950). Persistent Graves' disease patients showed lower TCR Shannon entropy and fewer highly expanded clones than newly diagnosed patients, suggesting clonal expansion. Because the primary lesion, thyroid tissue, could not be accessed, the study looked at peripheral blood alone. Sequencing and analysis were restricted to the TCR beta chain.

In regard to this clonotype: This receptor's antigen is unknown. No qualities accompany the bases; no much larger clone lies one base away.

The sequencing here drew on peripheral blood mononuclear cells (PBMCs), taken when the disease was refractory, from a patient treated with antithyroid drugs. The receptor was isolated from a female donor with Graves disease. The chain links TRBV19 with TRBJ1-4; 7 middle bases align to TRBD1. This receptor carries the CDR3 CASSLQGPHEKLFF. The bases are TGTGCCAGTAGTTTACAGGGGCCTCATGAAAAACTGTTTTTT.